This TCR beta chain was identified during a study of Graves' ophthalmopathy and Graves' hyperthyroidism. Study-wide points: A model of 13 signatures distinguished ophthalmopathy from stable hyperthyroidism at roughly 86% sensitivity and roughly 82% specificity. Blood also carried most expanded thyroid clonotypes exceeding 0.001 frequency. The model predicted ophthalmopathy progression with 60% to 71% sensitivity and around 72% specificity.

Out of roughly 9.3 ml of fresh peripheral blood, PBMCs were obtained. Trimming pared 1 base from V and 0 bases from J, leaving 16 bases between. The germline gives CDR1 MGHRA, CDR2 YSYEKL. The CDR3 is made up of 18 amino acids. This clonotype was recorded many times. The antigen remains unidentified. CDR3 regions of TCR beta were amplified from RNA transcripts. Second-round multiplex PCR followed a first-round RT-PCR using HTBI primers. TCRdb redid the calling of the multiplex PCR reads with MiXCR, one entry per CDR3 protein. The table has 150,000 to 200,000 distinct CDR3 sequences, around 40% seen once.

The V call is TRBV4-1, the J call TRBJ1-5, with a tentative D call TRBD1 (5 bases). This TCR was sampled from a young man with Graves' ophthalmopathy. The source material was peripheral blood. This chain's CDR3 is CASSQGGRSENSNQPQHF. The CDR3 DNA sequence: TGCGCCAGCAGCCAAGGGGGCAGGTCCGAAAATAGCAATCAGCCCCAGCATTTT.